This T cell receptor (beta chain) emerged from a study of blood T cell repertoires in COVID-19. About the study: Sources were T cells, B-cell-depleted T cells, or PBMCs; the material itself was cDNA or gDNA.

Generated by immunoSEQ multiplex PCR, the TCRdb table keeps only in-frame clones and is missing some. The sample shows 65,000 to 85,000 clones, 70% to 80% of them seen only once. This CDR3 has 14 amino acids. The V and J ends lost 4 bases and 1 base, in that order; junction bases with no gene match: 5. CDR1 and CDR2 (germline): GTSNPN, SVGIG (reference sequence). This TCR derives from a woman older than 75 with active or convalescent COVID-19. Material: peripheral blood. This sequence joins TRBV30 and TRBJ1-1; TRBD1 matches at 8 bases. The CDR3 sequence: CAWTRDRQNTEAFF. In DNA, the CDR3 is TGTGCCTGGACCCGGGACAGGCAGAACACTGAAGCTTTCTTT.